This T cell receptor (beta chain) was obtained from a study of human T cells and chemical hapten exposure. Study-wide results and caveats: No alteration of TCRs above 1 in 1000 frequency was seen with DPC sensitization.

One entry per CDR3 protein results from TCRdb running MiXCR on the RACE reads. This table has some 57,000 distinct CDR3 sequences, about 10% appearing once. The time point denotes: patch test 2, 6 weeks after DPC sensitization. Treatment meaning: therapeutic diphenylcyclopropenone sensitization with weekly scalp DPC. This clonotype appeared a few times. The antigen remains undetermined. Germline V gene data show CDR1 as SQVTM and CDR2 as ANQGSEA. This CDR3 is 14 amino acids long. Trimming removed 4 bases from V and 3 bases from J; junction bases left unmatched: 6. This sequence was found in a woman aged 45-60 years with alopecia areata. Some clones in this sample may be carry-over from other donors' samples. The sequencing used whole blood, collected in connection with sensitization to the hapten diphenylcyclopropenone (DPC). The chain has TRBV29-1 and TRBJ1-5; 7 bases match TRBD1. The CDR3, as DNA: TGCAGCGTTGGAACAGGGGACTTCAATCAGCCCCAGCATTTT. As protein: CSVGTGDFNQPQHF.